This entry concerns a single TCR beta chain. A few counts support this clonotype. Its antigen is still unknown. Base qualities are not provided; no much larger clone lies one nucleotide away. The sample is drawn from a study of T cell repertoires in cytomegalovirus infection (dated by TCRdb to the late 2010s). For context, the study as a whole: Donor HLA type was relevant to the analysis, because carriage of CMV infection together with the matching HLA type was indicated by public TCR beta signatures. Results and caveats for the whole study, not just this receptor: In both this cohort and an independent cohort of some 350 donors, the cumulative frequency of public TCR beta family members distinguished carriers of CMV infection plus the relevant HLA type. The ex vivo response was dominated by HLA-C-restricted CMV-specific TCR beta clonotypes, which also provided the single most frequent clonotype in two of eight donors.

The instrument given in TCRdb is Illumina HiSeq 1500. TCRdb reran the public reads through fastp at Q25 and MiXCR, keeping productive beta chains. When rows share a CDR3 protein, they turn into one entry using the most common DNA and genes. This sample is represented by 450,000 to 600,000 distinct CDR3 sequences; around 11% of them were singletons. About 10% of the sample lies in the top ten. The CDR3, cysteine through phenylalanine, is 16 amino acids long. Of the read, only the CDR3 DNA is kept; its 48 bases are in frame from base 1. From a lookup of the germline V gene (reference sequence), CDR1 and CDR2 are LNHDA and SQIVND. After removal of 8 bases from V and 3 bases from J, the junction retains 14 bases not matched to a gene.

Sequenced: PBMCs. The clonotype originates from a human donor in good health (CMV status not recorded). Some clones in this sample may be carry-over from other donors' samples. Rearrangement joined TRBV19 to TRBJ2-3; 7 middle bases align to TRBD2. The CDR3 is CASAETSRRFTDTQYF. In nucleotides, the sequence is TGTGCCAGTGCCGAGACTAGCAGGCGATTTACAGATACGCAGTATTTT.